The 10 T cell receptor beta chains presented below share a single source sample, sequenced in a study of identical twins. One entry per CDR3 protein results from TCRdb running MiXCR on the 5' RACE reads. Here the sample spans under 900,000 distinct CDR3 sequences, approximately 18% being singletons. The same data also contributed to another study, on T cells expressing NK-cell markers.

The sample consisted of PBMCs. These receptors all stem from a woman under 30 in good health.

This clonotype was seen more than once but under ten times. The CDR3 bases are TGCGCCAGCAGCTTGGCCCTAGCGGGGTCATACAATGAGCAGTTCTTC. It is translated as CASSLALAGSYNEQFF. The chain couples TRBV5-1 to TRBJ2-1; 9 bases fit TRBD2. With V trimmed by 0 bases and J by 4 bases, 5 bases remained unmatched. Germline CDR1 reads SGHRS; CDR2 reads YFSETQ. The CDR3 loop spans 16 amino acids.

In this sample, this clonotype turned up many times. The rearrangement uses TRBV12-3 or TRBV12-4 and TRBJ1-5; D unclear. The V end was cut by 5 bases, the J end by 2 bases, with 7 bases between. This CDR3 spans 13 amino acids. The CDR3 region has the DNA TGTGCCAGCAGTGTCAGCCGCAATCAGCCCCAGCATTTT. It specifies CASSVSRNQPQHF.

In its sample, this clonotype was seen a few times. CDR3 coding DNA: TGCGCCAGCAGCATTCCGACTAGCGGGTCACGTTCCAATGAGCAGTTCTTC. It is translated as CASSIPTSGSRSNEQFF. The rearrangement joins TRBV5-1 to TRBJ2-1; TRBD2 matches 10 bases. The CDR3 sequence is 17 residues long. The V gene end was trimmed by 4 bases and the J gene end by 6 bases; junction bases not matched to a gene: 13. Germline V gene sequence: CDR1 SGHRS, CDR2 YFSETQ.

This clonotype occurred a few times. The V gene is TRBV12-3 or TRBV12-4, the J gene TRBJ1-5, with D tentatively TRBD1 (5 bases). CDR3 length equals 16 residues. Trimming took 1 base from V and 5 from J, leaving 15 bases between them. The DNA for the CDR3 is TGTGCCAGCAGTTTAGATTCTGGATGGGGACATCAGCCCCAGCATTTT. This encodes CASSLDSGWGHQPQHF.

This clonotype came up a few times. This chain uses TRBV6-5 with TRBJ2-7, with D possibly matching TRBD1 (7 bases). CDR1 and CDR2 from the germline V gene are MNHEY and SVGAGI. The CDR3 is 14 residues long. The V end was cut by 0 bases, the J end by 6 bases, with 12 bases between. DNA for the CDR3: TGTGCCAGCAGTTACTCGGGGGGACAGAGCGAGCAGTACTTC. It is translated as CASSYSGGQSEQYF.

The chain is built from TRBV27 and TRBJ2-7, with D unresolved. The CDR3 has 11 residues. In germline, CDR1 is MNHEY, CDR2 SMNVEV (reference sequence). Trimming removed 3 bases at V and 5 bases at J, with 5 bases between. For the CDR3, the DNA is TGTGCCAGCAGTTTGAATAACGAGCAGTACTTC. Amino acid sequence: CASSLNNEQYF.

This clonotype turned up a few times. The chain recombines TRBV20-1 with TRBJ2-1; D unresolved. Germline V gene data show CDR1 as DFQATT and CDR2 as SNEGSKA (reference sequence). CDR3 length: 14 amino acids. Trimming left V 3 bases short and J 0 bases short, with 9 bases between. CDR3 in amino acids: CSASDPSSYNEQFF. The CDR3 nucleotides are TGCAGTGCTAGTGACCCGAGCTCCTACAATGAGCAGTTCTTC.

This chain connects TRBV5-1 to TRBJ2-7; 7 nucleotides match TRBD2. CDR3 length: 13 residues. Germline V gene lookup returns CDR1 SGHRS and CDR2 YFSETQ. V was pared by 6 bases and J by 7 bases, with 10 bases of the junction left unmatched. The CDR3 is CASNGLGDREQYF. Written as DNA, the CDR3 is TGCGCCAGCAACGGACTAGGCGATCGAGAGCAGTACTTC.

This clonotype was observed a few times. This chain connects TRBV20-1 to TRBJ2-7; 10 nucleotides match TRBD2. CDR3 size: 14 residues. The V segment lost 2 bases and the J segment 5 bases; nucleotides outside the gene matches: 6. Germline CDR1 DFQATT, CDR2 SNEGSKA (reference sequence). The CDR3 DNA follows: TGCAGTGCTAGAACTAGCGGGGAAAGCAACGAGCAGTACTTC. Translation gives CSARTSGESNEQYF.

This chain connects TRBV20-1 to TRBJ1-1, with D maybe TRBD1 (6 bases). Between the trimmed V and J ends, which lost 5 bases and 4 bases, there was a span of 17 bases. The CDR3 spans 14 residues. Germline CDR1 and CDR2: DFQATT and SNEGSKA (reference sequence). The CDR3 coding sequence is TGCAGTGCTGCCCGACAGGAAAGTAGCACTGAAGCTTTCTTT. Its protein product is CSAARQESSTEAFF.